These T cell receptor beta chains were read from a single sample in a study of blood T cells in healthy people across ages. TCRdb recomputed calls from the 5' RACE reads with MiXCR, one row per CDR3 protein. The sample comprises 600,000 or so distinct CDR3 sequences, 40% to 55% of which are singletons, and 20% to 25% rests with the top ten. The sequencing input was blood. These receptors came from a man older than 75 in good health. Both conserved end residues are part of each CDR3. D genes are given only for firm matches. Clone size, where shown, is once, few, many, or a class for clones that have expanded.

CDR3 protein,CDR3 DNA,D gene,J gene,V gene,clone size
CASSQDRFGYTF,TGCGCCAGCAGCCAAGATAGGTTTGGCTACACCTTC,.,TRBJ1-2,TRBV4-1,few
CASSQRQGAYNEQFF,TGCGCCAGCAGCCAAAGACAGGGGGCGTACAATGAGCAGTTCTTC,TRBD1,TRBJ2-1,TRBV5-1,.
CASSSRLAGGNEQYF,TGCGCCAGCAGCTCCCGCCTAGCGGGAGGCAATGAGCAGTACTTC,TRBD2,TRBJ2-5,TRBV5-1,.
CAIRPGPAGSGNTIYF,TGTGCCATCAGGCCGGGACCCGCCGGCTCTGGAAACACCATATATTTT,.,TRBJ1-3,TRBV10-3,once
CASSLRLLETQFF,TGTGCCAGCAGTCTCCGTCTCTTAGAGACCCAGTTCTTC,.,TRBJ2-1,TRBV6-2/TRBV6-3,few
CAGSLARQETQYF,TGTGCCGGCAGCTTAGCCAGGCAAGAGACCCAGTACTTC,.,TRBJ2-5,TRBV7-2,.
CASSGQGTTGYGYTF,TGTGCCAGCAGTGGACAGGGAACAACAGGCTATGGCTACACCTTC,TRBD1,TRBJ1-2,TRBV2,.
CASSFSPGKFHEQYF,TGTGCCAGCAGCTTCTCACCAGGGAAGTTTCACGAGCAGTACTTC,.,TRBJ2-7,TRBV7-3,.
CASSPGDRGSNEQFF,TGCGCCAGCAGCCCGGGGGACAGGGGGTCGAATGAGCAGTTCTTC,TRBD1,TRBJ2-1,TRBV5-1,.
CASSERAGGYNEQFF,TGTGCCAGCAGTGAACGGGCGGGGGGCTACAATGAGCAGTTCTTC,TRBD2,TRBJ2-1,TRBV6-1,.
CSGRQQGTLGTDTQYF,TGCAGCGGAAGACAACAGGGGACATTAGGCACAGATACGCAGTATTTT,TRBD1,TRBJ2-3,TRBV29-1,once
CARSSGTGSYEQYF,TGTGCCAGGTCGTCCGGGACAGGGAGCTACGAGCAGTACTTC,.,TRBJ2-7,TRBV21-1,.
CASSPTGLDSSGANVLTF,TGTGCCAGCAGTCCAACAGGACTAGATAGCTCTGGGGCCAACGTCCTGACTTTC,TRBD2,TRBJ2-6,TRBV28,.
CSARVGVDTQYF,TGCAGTGCTAGAGTCGGGGTCGATACGCAGTATTTT,.,TRBJ2-3,TRBV20-1,.